Below, 30 T cell receptor beta chains from the same sample are listed, as sequenced in a study of identical twins. One entry per CDR3 protein, called by TCRdb with MiXCR from the 5' RACE reads. The sample records about 570,000 distinct CDR3 sequences, roughly 9.5% being singletons. This sample was shared with a second study, whose subject was yellow fever vaccine responses in identical twins.

The specimen sequenced was PBMCs. Receptors originate from a woman younger than 30 in good health.

This clonotype turned up a few times. The rearrangement uses TRBV7-2 and TRBJ2-3; 8 bases agree with TRBD2. The germline CDR1 and CDR2 sequences are SGHTA and FQGNSA. V lost 6 bases and J lost 1; bases outside the gene matches: 6. CDR3 length: 15 residues. CDR3 protein: CASRGSGGGTDTQYF. The CDR3 DNA reads TGTGCCAGCAGGGGGAGCGGGGGAGGCACAGATACGCAGTATTTT.

This chain uses TRBV19 with TRBJ2-3; D tentatively fits TRBD1 or TRBD2 (6 bases each). The CDR3 length is 15 residues. Germline CDR1 is LNHDA and CDR2 is SQIVND (reference sequence). Trimming cost V 10 bases and J 2 bases, with 19 bases left between them. The CDR3 DNA reads as TGTGCCACCTCTGCGACGGGGGCCCTCACAGATACGCAGTATTTT. This translates into CATSATGALTDTQYF.

This chain uses TRBV4-3 with TRBJ2-7, with D perhaps TRBD2 (6 bases). The CDR3 extends over 16 amino acids. Germline V lookup: CDR1 LGHNA, CDR2 YSLEER. Trimming pared 0 bases from V and 6 bases from J, leaving 18 bases between. DNA for the CDR3: TGCGCCAGCAGCCAAGAGTTAAGCGGGTTATCTGGCGAGCAGTACTTC. As protein: CASSQELSGLSGEQYF.

This clonotype was counted ten times or more. The V and J genes are TRBV29-1 and TRBJ2-7; D gene ambiguous. CDR1 SQVTM and CDR2 ANQGSEA come from the germline V gene. The V gene lost 2 bases and the J gene lost 3 bases, with 5 bases spanning the gap. CDR3 length: 11 residues. The CDR3, as DNA: TGCAGCGTTGAAATGGACTACGAGCAGTACTTC. This codes for CSVEMDYEQYF.

At least ten counts were recorded for this clonotype. V and J are TRBV27 and TRBJ2-7, with 13 bases that match TRBD2. Losses at the gene ends were 6 bases for V and 2 bases for J; bases not matched to a gene: 4. CDR3 length equals 15 residues. Germline V gene lookup returns CDR1 MNHEY and CDR2 SMNVEV (reference sequence). CDR3 in amino acids: CASRPGTSGTYEQYF. The CDR3 nucleotides read TGTGCCAGCAGACCAGGGACTAGCGGGACCTACGAGCAGTACTTC.

This clonotype has only a few counts. The chain links TRBV4-1 to TRBJ1-2, with D possibly matching TRBD1 (5 bases). The CDR3 contains 16 residues. The germline V gene has CDR1 MGHRA and CDR2 YSYEKL. V shed 3 bases and J shed 0 bases, with 14 bases lying between them. CDR3 sequence: CASSQPGRGTNYGYTF. CDR3 DNA sequence: TGCGCCAGCAGCCAGCCTGGGAGGGGAACTAACTATGGCTACACCTTC.

V usage is TRBV19 and J usage is TRBJ1-5, with D uncertain. Trimming took off 3 bases at V and 0 bases at J, with 6 bases between the two ends. Per the germline V gene, CDR1 is LNHDA and CDR2 is SQIVND (reference sequence). The length of the CDR3 is 14 residues. The CDR3 here is CASSIRDSNQPQHF. In DNA, the CDR3 is TGTGCCAGTAGTATTCGAGATAGCAATCAGCCCCAGCATTTT.

This clonotype has ten or more counts. CDR3 protein: CASSPGAGAATDTQYF. CDR3 nucleotides: TGCGCCAGCAGCCCTGGGGCGGGAGCGGCCACAGATACGCAGTATTTT. The chain joins TRBV5-1 to TRBJ2-3, with 7 bases matching TRBD2. Germline trimming cut 4 bases from V and 2 bases from J; bases unmatched to any gene: 10. Germline V gives CDR1 SGHRS, CDR2 YFSETQ. This CDR3 has 16 amino acids.

This clonotype was detected ten times or more. The CDR3, as DNA: TGTGCCAGCACCAACAGGGAAACCGGGGAGCTGTTTTTT. Translating it yields CASTNRETGELFF. This rearrangement joins TRBV6-1 to TRBJ2-2, with D maybe TRBD1 (6 bases). V lost 7 bases and J 5 bases, leaving 11 bases between the germline ends. The germline gives CDR1 MNHNS, CDR2 SASEGT. CDR3 length equals 13 residues.

This clonotype has a count of ten or more. The rearrangement links TRBV12-3 or TRBV12-4 to TRBJ2-1; no clear D. The CDR3 totals 16 residues. Trimming removed 5 bases from V and 8 bases from J, with 22 bases in between. The DNA of the CDR3 is TGTGCCAGCAGTCTCCCCAGAGATCAGCGTAGGGATGAGCAGTTCTTC. Protein sequence: CASSLPRDQRRDEQFF.

This clonotype was counted at least ten times. This chain connects TRBV28 to TRBJ2-7; TRBD1 is a possible D gene (6 bases). The CDR3 loop spans 13 amino acids. CDR1 is MDHEN and CDR2 is SYDVKM in the germline V gene. Trimming pared 8 bases from V and 3 bases from J, leaving 14 bases between. CDR3 loop: CASQLGTNYEQYF. The CDR3 DNA sequence: TGTGCCAGCCAGTTAGGGACAAACTACGAGCAGTACTTC.

In this sample, this clonotype turned up a few times. The rearrangement joins TRBV12-3 or TRBV12-4 to TRBJ2-1; D unclear. Trimming pared 6 bases from V and 6 bases from J, leaving 12 bases between. The CDR3 extends over 13 amino acids. CDR3: CASRTTWGNEQFF. The CDR3 DNA follows: TGTGCCAGCAGGACGACCTGGGGCAATGAGCAGTTCTTC.

The chain has TRBV25-1 and TRBJ2-2, with D perhaps matching TRBD1 (5 bases). This CDR3 has 17 amino acids. Trimming pared 6 bases from V and 3 bases from J, leaving 20 bases between. Germline V gene lookup returns CDR1 MGHDK and CDR2 SYGVNS. The CDR3 DNA sequence: TGTGCCAGCAGAGCCGGGTTGGGGCTACGGCACACCGGGGAGCTGTTTTTT. This gives the protein CASRAGLGLRHTGELFF. Drawing the rest from reference TRBV25-1 and TRBJ2-2, the complete variable domain is EADIYQTPRYLVIGTGKKITLECSQTMGHDKMYWYQQDPGMELHLIHYSYGVNSTEKGDLSSESTVSRIRTEHFPLTLESARPSHTSQYLCASRAGLGLRHTGELFFGEGSRLTVL.

This clonotype was observed many times. The chain employs TRBV12-3 or TRBV12-4 and TRBJ1-2; D not resolved. The V and J ends lost 0 bases and 6 bases respectively, with 17 bases between them. There are 16 residues in the CDR3. The CDR3, as DNA: TGTGCCAGCAGTTTAGCCCGCTCTACTCGGTCCCATGGCTACACCTTC. This translates into CASSLARSTRSHGYTF.

The chain combines TRBV5-1 with TRBJ2-1, with D unresolved. The CDR3 is 16 residues long. Trimming cost V 0 bases and J 0 bases, with 10 bases left between them. The germline CDR1 and CDR2 sequences are SGHRS and YFSETQ. The DNA for the CDR3 is TGCGCCAGCAGCTTGGAAGGAATAGGCTCCTACAATGAGCAGTTCTTC. Protein sequence: CASSLEGIGSYNEQFF.

This clonotype was counted many times. The chain couples TRBV4-1 to TRBJ2-5; 9 bases match TRBD2. In germline, CDR1 is MGHRA, CDR2 YSYEKL. V lost 1 base and J lost 4; bases outside the gene matches: 7. CDR3 size: 16 residues. The CDR3 region has the DNA TGCGCCAGCAGCCAAGTTTTAGCGGGGGAGAGAGAGACCCAGTACTTC. Translating it yields CASSQVLAGERETQYF.

This clonotype was seen more than once but under ten times. The rearrangement uses TRBV20-1 and TRBJ2-2; possibly TRBD1 for D (6 bases). Trimming took 4 bases from V and 4 from J, leaving 10 bases between them. The CDR3 runs 13 residues. Germline CDR1 DFQATT, CDR2 SNEGSKA (reference sequence). The CDR3 nucleotides are TGCAGTGCTATAGGGACATCCACCGGGGAGCTGTTTTTT. Residues: CSAIGTSTGELFF.

This clonotype was counted a few times. This chain connects TRBV20-1 to TRBJ2-7; D gene unclear. Trimming removed 2 bases at V and 3 bases at J, with 8 bases between. This CDR3 is built from 12 residues. Germline-derived CDR1 and CDR2 are DFQATT and SNEGSKA (reference sequence). CDR3 sequence reads: CSARMKDYEQYF. The DNA for the CDR3 is TGCAGTGCTAGAATGAAGGACTACGAGCAGTACTTC.

The chain couples TRBV6-2 or TRBV6-3 to TRBJ2-2; D ambiguous. Trimming cost V 5 bases and J 3 bases, with 7 bases left between them. The length of the CDR3 is 13 residues. Germline values: CDR1 MNHEY, CDR2 SVGEGT. The CDR3 bases are TGTGCCAGCAGTGCACAATACACCGGGGAGCTGTTTTTT. Protein sequence: CASSAQYTGELFF.

This rearrangement joins TRBV7-9 to TRBJ2-7; 8 nucleotides match TRBD2. Unmatched junction bases numbered 9, after V lost 5 bases and J lost 3 bases. CDR1 is SEHNR, CDR2 FQNEAQ, per germline (reference sequence). CDR3 length equals 15 residues. CDR3 nucleotide sequence: TGTGCCAGCAGCCTTACTCGGGAGGGCCGCTACGAGCAGTACTTC. Translated, it gives CASSLTREGRYEQYF.

This clonotype has only a few counts. The rearrangement links TRBV29-1 to TRBJ2-1; the match to TRBD1 covers 10 bases. Germline V gene lookup returns CDR1 SQVTM and CDR2 ANQGSEA. The trim removed 6 bases at V and 4 bases at J, leaving 12 bases unmatched. The CDR3 loop spans 16 amino acids. The DNA of the CDR3 is TGCAGCGTCGCGGGACAGGGGTTTGGAGGATACAATGAGCAGTTCTTC. This gives the protein CSVAGQGFGGYNEQFF.

The CDR3 sequence: CATSRDTGTFAYEQYF. CDR3 DNA sequence: TGTGCCACCAGCAGGGATACGGGGACTTTTGCCTACGAGCAGTACTTC. The chain carries TRBV15 and TRBJ2-7; possibly TRBD2 for D (6 bases). Looked up from germline, CDR1 is LNHNV and CDR2 is YYDKDF (reference sequence). Between the trimmed V and J ends, which lost 3 bases and 2 bases, there was a span of 17 bases. CDR3 size: 16 residues.

V is TRBV6-2 or TRBV6-3 and J is TRBJ2-7, with unresolved D. The CDR3 has 11 residues. Germline lookup yields CDR1 MNHEY and CDR2 SVGEGT. V gave up 5 bases and J gave up 7 bases, with 9 bases separating them. CDR3 loop: CASSPAVEQYF. The CDR3 coding sequence is TGTGCCAGCAGTCCGGCGGTGGAGCAGTACTTC.

This clonotype was seen ten or more times. The chain joins TRBV7-2 to TRBJ2-2; D uncertain. Germline V gene data show CDR1 as SGHTA and CDR2 as FQGNSA. There are 15 residues in the CDR3. Between the trimmed V and J ends, which lost 5 bases and 0 bases, there was a span of 10 bases. The CDR3 DNA is TGTGCCAGCAGCCTCCCCGGTTCGAACACCGGGGAGCTGTTTTTT. Protein product: CASSLPGSNTGELFF.

At least ten counts were recorded for this clonotype. The chain recombines TRBV14 with TRBJ2-7; TRBD1 aligns across 10 bases. This CDR3 has 13 amino acids. Unmatched junction bases numbered 4, after V lost 6 bases and J lost 5 bases. Germline V CDR1 and CDR2: SGHDN, FVKESK. In DNA, the CDR3 is TGTGCCAGCAGGACGACAGGGGGCCACGAGCAGTACTTC. Translated: CASRTTGGHEQYF.

This clonotype was observed many times. The rearrangement joins TRBV27 to TRBJ2-7, with 7 bases aligning to TRBD1. Germline CDR1 MNHEY, CDR2 SMNVEV (reference sequence). The CDR3 is 14 residues long. V trimming: 4 bases; J trimming: 0 bases; junction bases outside the gene matches: 3. CDR3 sequence reads: CASSSTGSSYEQYF. CDR3 coding DNA: TGTGCCAGCAGTTCGACAGGGAGCTCCTACGAGCAGTACTTC.

This clonotype was found a few times. The V call is TRBV3-1, the J call TRBJ2-2; D unclear. The CDR3 has 12 amino acids. V was clipped by 3 bases and J by 7 bases, with 6 bases between them. CDR1 is LGHDT, CDR2 YNNKEL, per germline (reference sequence). CDR3 protein: CASSQLDGELFF. Here the CDR3 DNA reads TGTGCCAGCAGCCAGCTCGACGGGGAGCTGTTTTTT.

This clonotype showed up many times. V is TRBV5-6 and J is TRBJ2-1; D gene uncertain. V was clipped by 0 bases and J by 8 bases, with 6 bases between them. The CDR3 is made up of 12 amino acids. Looked up from germline, CDR1 is SGHDT and CDR2 is YYEEEE. The CDR3: CASSLAGYEQFF. CDR3 in DNA: TGTGCCAGCAGCTTGGCCGGCTATGAGCAGTTCTTC. Filled out from reference TRBV5-6 and TRBJ2-1, the complete variable domain reads DAGVTQSPTHLIKTRGQQVTLRCSPKSGHDTVSWYQQALGQGPQFIFQYYEEEERQRGNFPDRFSGHQFPNYSSELNVNALLLGDSALYLCASSLAGYEQFFGPGTRLTVL.

This chain joins TRBV6-2 or TRBV6-3 and TRBJ2-7, with 9 bases identical to TRBD1. Germline-derived CDR1 and CDR2 are MNHEY and SVGEGT. The CDR3 is 17 amino acids. Germline trimming cut 6 bases from V and 0 bases from J; bases unmatched to any gene: 12. The DNA for the CDR3 is TGTGCCAGCAGCCGAATTCGGGACAGGGTTGCCTCCTACGAGCAGTACTTC. It codes for CASSRIRDRVASYEQYF.

The chain joins TRBV6-5 to TRBJ2-1, with D possibly TRBD2 on 6 matching bases. The germline V gene encodes CDR1 MNHEY and CDR2 SVGAGI. Trimming shortened V by 4 bases and J by 4 bases, and 26 bases separated the two germline ends. CDR3 length equals 19 residues. In DNA, the CDR3 is TGTGCCAGCAGTTCCCTCGGGCGGCTGAAGCCGGGGGAGTACAATGAGCAGTTCTTC. Amino acids: CASSSLGRLKPGEYNEQFF.